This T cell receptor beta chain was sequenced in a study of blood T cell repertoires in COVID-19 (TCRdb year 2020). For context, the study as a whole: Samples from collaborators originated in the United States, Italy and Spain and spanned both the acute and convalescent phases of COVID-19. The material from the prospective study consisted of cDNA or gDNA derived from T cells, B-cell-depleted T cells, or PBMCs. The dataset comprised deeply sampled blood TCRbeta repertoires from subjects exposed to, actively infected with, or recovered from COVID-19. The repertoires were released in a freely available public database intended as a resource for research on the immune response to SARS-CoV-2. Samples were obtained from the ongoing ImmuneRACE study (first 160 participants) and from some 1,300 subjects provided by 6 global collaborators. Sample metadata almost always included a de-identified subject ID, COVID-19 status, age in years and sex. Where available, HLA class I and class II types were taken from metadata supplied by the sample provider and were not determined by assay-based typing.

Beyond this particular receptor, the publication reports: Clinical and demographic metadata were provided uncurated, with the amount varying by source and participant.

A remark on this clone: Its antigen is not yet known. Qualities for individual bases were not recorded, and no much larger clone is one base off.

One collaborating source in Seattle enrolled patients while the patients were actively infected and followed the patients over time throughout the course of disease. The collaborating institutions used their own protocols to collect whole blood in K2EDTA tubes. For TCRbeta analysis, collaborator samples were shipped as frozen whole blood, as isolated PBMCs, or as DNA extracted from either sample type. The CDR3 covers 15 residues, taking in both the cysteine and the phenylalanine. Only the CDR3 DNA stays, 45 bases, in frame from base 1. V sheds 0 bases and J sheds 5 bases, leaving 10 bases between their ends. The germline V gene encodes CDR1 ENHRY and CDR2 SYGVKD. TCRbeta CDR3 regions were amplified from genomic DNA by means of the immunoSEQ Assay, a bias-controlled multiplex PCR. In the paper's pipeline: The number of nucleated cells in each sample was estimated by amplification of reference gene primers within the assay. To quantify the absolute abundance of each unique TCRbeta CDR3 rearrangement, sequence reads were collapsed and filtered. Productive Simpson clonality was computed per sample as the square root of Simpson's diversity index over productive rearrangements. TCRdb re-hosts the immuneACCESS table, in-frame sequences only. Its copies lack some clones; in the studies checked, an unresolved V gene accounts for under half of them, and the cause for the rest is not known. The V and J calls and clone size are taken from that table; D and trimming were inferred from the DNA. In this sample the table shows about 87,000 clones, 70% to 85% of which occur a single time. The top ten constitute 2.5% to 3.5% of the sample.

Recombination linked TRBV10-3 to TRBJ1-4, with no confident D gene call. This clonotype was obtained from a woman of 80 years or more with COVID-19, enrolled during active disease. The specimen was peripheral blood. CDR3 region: CAISESRPLNEKLFF. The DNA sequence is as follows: TGTGCCATCAGTGAGTCGAGGCCACTAAATGAAAAACTGTTTTTT.